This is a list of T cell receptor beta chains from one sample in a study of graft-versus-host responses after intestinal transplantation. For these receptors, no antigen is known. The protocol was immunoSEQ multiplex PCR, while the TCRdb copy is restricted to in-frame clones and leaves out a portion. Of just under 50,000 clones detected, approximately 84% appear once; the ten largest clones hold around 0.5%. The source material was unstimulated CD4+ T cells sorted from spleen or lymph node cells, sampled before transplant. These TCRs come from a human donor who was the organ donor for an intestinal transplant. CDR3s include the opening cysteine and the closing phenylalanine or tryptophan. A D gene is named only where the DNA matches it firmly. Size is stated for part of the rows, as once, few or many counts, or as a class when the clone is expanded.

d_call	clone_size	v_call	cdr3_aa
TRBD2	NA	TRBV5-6	CASSFFSAGGSYEQYF
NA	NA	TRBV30	CAWRKKRAYGSSSNEQFF
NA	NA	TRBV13	CASSLMRPGVTGNTIYF
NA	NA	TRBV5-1	CASSLGQRESPLHF
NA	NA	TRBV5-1	CASSLAGAGANVLTF
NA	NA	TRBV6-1	CASSLDSTNIQYF
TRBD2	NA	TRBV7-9	CASSSILAGGGYEQFF
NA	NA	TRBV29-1	CSVPGQPNYGYTF
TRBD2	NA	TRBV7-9	CASSFPPTGSGRGTGELFF
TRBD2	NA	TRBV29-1	CSVPGTSAYNEQFF
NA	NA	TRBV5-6	CASSLWYQETQYF
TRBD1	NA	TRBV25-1	CASSDPDRVWGTIYF
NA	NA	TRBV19	CASRKSGTGELFF
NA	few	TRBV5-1	CASSPGETQYF
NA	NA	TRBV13	CASSLNGRNSPLHF
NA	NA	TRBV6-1	CASSDPGGAPNQPQHF
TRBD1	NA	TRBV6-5	CASSTGTVNEKLFF
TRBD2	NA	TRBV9	CASSASKPATSGSYEQYF
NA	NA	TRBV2	CATRGASYNEQFF
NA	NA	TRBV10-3	CAISGQAQEAFF
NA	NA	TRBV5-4	CASSPIQRAGSKETQYF
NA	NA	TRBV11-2	CASSLEAETYDYTF
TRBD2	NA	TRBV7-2	CASSLSGRLNEQFF
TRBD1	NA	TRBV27	CASSPTGTGLETQYF
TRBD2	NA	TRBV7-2	CASSLAPLTSGRETQYF
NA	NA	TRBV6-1	CASRFRDRNYGYTF
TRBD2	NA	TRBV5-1	CASSLEGLVGPNEQFF
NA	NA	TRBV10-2	CASSLQGMNTEAFF
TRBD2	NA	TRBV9	CASSVHSGISYNEQFF
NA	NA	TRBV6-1	CASSEVWGGKSNQPQHF
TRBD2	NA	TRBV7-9	CASSGLAGSTDTQYF
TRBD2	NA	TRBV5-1	CASSLGTSKETQYF
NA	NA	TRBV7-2	CASSPYGETQYF
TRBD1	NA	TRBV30	CASRDRDSGNTIYF
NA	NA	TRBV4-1	CASSQVGWTDTQYF
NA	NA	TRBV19	CASSRPGGGDSPLHF
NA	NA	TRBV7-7	CASSLAGVFDEQFF
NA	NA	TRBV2	CASRGTGANVLTF
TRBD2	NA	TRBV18	CASSQTSGSGNEQFF
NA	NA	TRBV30	CAWRGPNTEAFF
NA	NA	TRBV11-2	CASSLTNTGELFF
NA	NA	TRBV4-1	CASSQAWASSGANVLTF